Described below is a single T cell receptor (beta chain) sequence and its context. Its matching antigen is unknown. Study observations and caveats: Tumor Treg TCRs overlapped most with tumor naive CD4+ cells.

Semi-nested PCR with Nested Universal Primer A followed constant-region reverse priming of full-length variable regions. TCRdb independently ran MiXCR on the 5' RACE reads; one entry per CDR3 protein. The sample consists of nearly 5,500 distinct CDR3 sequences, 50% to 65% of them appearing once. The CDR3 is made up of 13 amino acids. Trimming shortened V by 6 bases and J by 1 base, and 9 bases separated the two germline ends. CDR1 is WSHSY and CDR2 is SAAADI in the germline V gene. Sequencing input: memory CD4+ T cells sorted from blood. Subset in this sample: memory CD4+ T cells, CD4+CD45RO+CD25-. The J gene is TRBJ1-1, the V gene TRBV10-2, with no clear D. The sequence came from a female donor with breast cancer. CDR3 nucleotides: TGCGCCAGCAGAGAGAACACGAACACTGAAGCTTTCTTT. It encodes CASRENTNTEAFF.